The entry below describes one T cell receptor (beta chain). What it recognizes is unknown. This sample was taken from a study of a mutant IDH1 vaccine in newly diagnosed glioma. In germline, CDR1 is DFQATT, CDR2 SNEGSKA (reference sequence). V was clipped by 5 bases and J by 4 bases, with 9 bases between them. CDR3 length equals 11 residues. As to time point: week 23, last vaccination. Vaccine doses each comprised 300 ug of mutant IDH1 20-mer peptide, with topical imiquimod. Here immunoSEQ multiplex PCR was the method, and the copy in TCRdb shows in-frame clones only, minus some. This table has roughly 45,000 clones, approximately 84% appearing once.

This TCR derives from a woman younger than 30 with glioma. Some clones in this sample may be carry-over from other donors' samples. The sample in question was PBMCs, obtained from a glioma patient whose treatment included an IDH1 peptide vaccine. V gene TRBV20-1 combines with J gene TRBJ2-7, with TRBD2 as a possible D gene (5 bases). The CDR3 region is CSAGEKYEQYF. In DNA, the CDR3 is TGCAGTGCTGGGGAGAAGTACGAGCAGTACTTC.